This paragraph reports one T cell receptor (beta chain). Its antigen is undetermined. The CDR3 is made up of 14 amino acids. V was pared by 5 bases and J by 2 bases, with 13 bases between. CDR1 is MNHNS, CDR2 SASEGT, per germline. PCR primers comprised 60 Vbeta and 13 Jbeta primers. Clones were read by immunoSEQ multiplex PCR, and TCRdb kept only the in-frame ones, dropping some. The sample lists 55,000 to 75,000 clones; around 73% were seen once. This entry comes from a study of cytomegalovirus exposure and HLA in healthy donors. Whole-study context: Out of a few hundred genotyped donors, about 80% belonged to the Caucasian-associated ancestry cluster. Study-level points and caveats: Cytomegalovirus-associated status was assigned to about 180 TCR beta chains. Later analysis identified several of the most significant clusters that appeared linked to common viral pathogens. Fewer N-insertions than the 666-donor mean were reportedly shown by an Asian-associated ancestry cluster in a later analysis.

Source material: PBMCs. The TCR comes from a girl aged 10 to 17 in good health and CMV-seropositive. The chain links TRBV6-1 to TRBJ2-7; tentative D call: TRBD1 (5 bases). CDR3 protein: CASSRSTDPYEQYF. In DNA form, the CDR3 reads TGTGCCAGCAGTCGTTCGACAGATCCCTACGAGCAGTACTTC.